This TCR beta chain came from a study of T-cell reconstitution after alpha-beta-depleted transplantation in children. Study-wide results and limits: Surviving recipient T cells and thymic progenitors accounted for the high day-60 TCRbeta diversity observed in some patients. As was reported, about two months after transplant, alpha-beta T cells came from several hundred expanded graft clones.

The library targeted TCRbeta and was prepared with unique molecular identifiers. TCRdb reanalysed the PCR reads using MiXCR and keeps one entry per CDR3 protein. Here the sample spans approximately 500,000 distinct CDR3 sequences, over 9.5% being singletons. The CDR3 has 14 residues. J was trimmed by 1 base and V by 6 bases; bases with no gene match: 5. In this sample, this clonotype turned up many times. Its matching antigen is unknown. The chain combines TRBV12-3 or TRBV12-4 with TRBJ2-7; 8 bases line up with TRBD2. The sequencing here drew on PBMCs, taken before TCRalphabeta/CD19-depleted stem cell transplant. The TCR was taken from a child aged 2-15 years with inherited bone marrow failure, due to receive a stem cell transplant. CDR3: CASSRTSGSYEQYF. CDR3 nucleotides: TGTGCCAGCAGCCGAACTAGCGGTTCCTACGAGCAGTACTTC.